Listed here are 15 T cell receptor beta chains from one sample, sequenced in a study of T-cell reconstitution after alpha-beta-depleted transplantation in children. TCRbeta library construction was performed incorporating unique molecular identifiers. Each CDR3 protein is one row after TCRdb ran MiXCR on the PCR reads. The data contain about 74,000 distinct CDR3 sequences, around an eighth of them singletons. The sequencing here drew on PBMCs, mostly from graft donor cells, taken 180 days after TCRalphabeta/CD19-depleted stem cell transplant. The receptors stem from a male patient aged 2-9 years who had a stem cell transplant for acute lymphoblastic leukemia, so the T cells may come from the graft donor.

The V call is TRBV6-1, the J call TRBJ2-2, with D perhaps matching TRBD1 (6 bases). V was pared by 7 bases and J by 1 base, with 10 bases between. This CDR3 has 14 residues. Germline V gene data show CDR1 as MNHNS and CDR2 as SASEGT. DNA for the CDR3: TGTGCCAGCATGAGGACAGAGAACACCGGGGAGCTGTTTTTT. Protein: CASMRTENTGELFF.

The sample holds many counts of this clonotype. The rearrangement uses TRBV20-1 and TRBJ1-2; maybe TRBD1 (6 bases). This CDR3 spans 14 amino acids. Germline CDR1 DFQATT, CDR2 SNEGSKA (reference sequence). Trimming left V 5 bases short and J 4 bases short, with 17 bases between. The CDR3 DNA reads TGCAGTGCTCAGCTTCGGACAGTCTTCTATGGCTACACCTTC. Residues: CSAQLRTVFYGYTF.

V gene TRBV20-1 combines with J gene TRBJ1-1, with a tentative D call TRBD1 (6 bases). V was cut by 5 bases and J by 1 base, with 11 bases left in between. The CDR3 is 13 amino acids. CDR1 is DFQATT and CDR2 is SNEGSKA in the germline V gene (reference sequence). This CDR3 is CSAPTGQNTEAFF. CDR3 DNA: TGCAGTGCTCCGACGGGACAGAACACTGAAGCTTTCTTT.

The chain links TRBV7-6 to TRBJ1-2; unclear D gene. CDR1 SGHVS and CDR2 FNYEAQ come from the germline V gene. V was trimmed by 1 base and J by 8 bases, leaving 14 bases between them. This CDR3 region has 14 residues. CDR3 sequence (DNA): TGTGCCAGCAGCTTAGGTAATGGGGTTGACGGCTACACCTTC. Its translation is CASSLGNGVDGYTF. Full variable domain (missing parts from reference TRBV7-6 and TRBJ1-2): GAGVSQSPRYKVTKRGQDVALRCDPISGHVSLYWYRQALGQGPEFLTYFNYEAQQDKSGLPNDRFSAERPEGSISTLTIQRTEQRDSAMYRCASSLGNGVDGYTFGSGTRLTVV.

CDR3 amino acids: CASSLAGGRFASGNTIYF. As DNA, the CDR3 is TGTGCCAGCAGCTTAGCCGGGGGGCGTTTCGCCTCTGGAAACACCATATATTTT. The chain employs TRBV7-2 and TRBJ1-3; D may be TRBD1 (6 bases). Germline V gene data show CDR1 as SGHTA and CDR2 as FQGNSA. CDR3 length equals 18 residues. V was shortened by 0 bases and J by 0 bases, with 15 bases between the two germline ends.

In this sample, this clonotype turned up many times. The CDR3 loop reads CSAWTFQETQYF. The CDR3 nucleotides read TGCAGTGCCTGGACATTTCAAGAGACCCAGTACTTC. The V and J genes are TRBV20-1 and TRBJ2-5; a weak D match, TRBD1 (5 bases). V lost 6 bases and J lost 2, with 10 bases in between. Germline V lookup: CDR1 DFQATT, CDR2 SNEGSKA (reference sequence). The CDR3 has 12 amino acids.

The gene calls are TRBV28 and TRBJ2-5, with 10 bases aligning to TRBD2. Losses at the gene ends were 3 bases for V and 4 bases for J; bases not matched to a gene: 5. Germline V lookup: CDR1 MDHEN, CDR2 SYDVKM. This CDR3 has 15 amino acids. CDR3 DNA sequence: TGTGCCAGCAGTTTCGCTAGCGGGAGAGGAGAGACCCAGTACTTC. It translates to CASSFASGRGETQYF.

This clonotype occurred a few times. The CDR3 coding sequence is TGTGCCAGCAGCCCTAGGCCTACAGGGAAAATAAAAAACATTCAGTACTTC. As protein: CASSPRPTGKIKNIQYF. J is TRBJ2-4 and V is TRBV28, with D possibly TRBD1 on 6 matching bases. CDR1 is MDHEN, CDR2 SYDVKM, per germline. The CDR3 is 17 residues long. Trimming cost V 6 bases and J 4 bases, with 22 bases left between them.

The sample holds a few counts of this clonotype. Sequence at one end of the junction differs from germline and may be a read error. The rearrangement uses TRBV7-7 and TRBJ1-4, with 9 positions matching TRBD1. Germline V gene data show CDR1 as SSHAT and CDR2 as FNYEAQ (reference sequence). CDR3 length equals 17 residues. The CDR3 loop is CASSLGDRVGTNEKLFF. The CDR3 coding sequence is TGTGCTAGCAGCTTAGGGGACAGGGTAGGCACTAATGAAAAACTGTTTTTT.

The chain has TRBV3-1 and TRBJ2-4; TRBD1 aligns across 7 bases. The CDR3 loop spans 16 amino acids. Looked up from germline, CDR1 is LGHDT and CDR2 is YNNKEL (reference sequence). Trimming at V came to 4 bases and at J to 5 bases, leaving 11 bases not matched to a gene. The CDR3 here is CASSLLLGDSQNIQYF. CDR3 DNA: TGTGCCAGCAGCCTCCTTCTCGGGGACAGCCAAAACATTCAGTACTTC.

The table lists this clonotype with a few counts. The V and J genes are TRBV7-2 and TRBJ2-3, with D tentatively TRBD2 (5 bases). CDR3 length: 14 amino acids. V lost 2 bases, J lost 6 bases, and 12 bases lay in between. Germline loops: CDR1 SGHTA, CDR2 FQGNSA. The CDR3 here is CASSLREHVDTQYF. DNA for the CDR3: TGTGCCAGCAGCTTAAGGGAGCATGTGGATACGCAGTATTTT. Full variable domain (missing parts from reference TRBV7-2 and TRBJ2-3): GAGVSQSPSNKVTEKGKDVELRCDPISGHTALYWYRQSLGQGLEFLIYFQGNSAPDKSGLPSDRFSAERTGGSVSTLTIQRTQQEDSAVYLCASSLREHVDTQYFGPGTRLTVL.

In this sample, this clonotype turned up a few times. V usage is TRBV7-2 and J usage is TRBJ1-1; unclear D gene. The CDR3 consists of 15 residues. With 5 bases removed from V and 1 base from J, the gap between germline ends came to 14 bases. Per the germline V gene, CDR1 is SGHTA and CDR2 is FQGNSA. CDR3 amino acids: CASSPDPTRNTEAFF. In DNA form, the CDR3 reads TGTGCCAGCAGCCCCGACCCAACACGGAACACTGAAGCTTTCTTT.

The chain combines TRBV15 with TRBJ1-1, with TRBD1 as a possible D gene (5 bases). V lost 3 bases and J lost 4, with 24 bases in between. Germline values: CDR1 LNHNV, CDR2 YYDKDF (reference sequence). This CDR3 contains 18 residues. The CDR3 DNA reads as TGTGCCACCAGCAGCGTACTACAGGTGTTCTATGGACCCACTGAAGCTTTCTTT. This gives the protein CATSSVLQVFYGPTEAFF.

CDR3 region: CASSLTFPYEQYF. The CDR3 region has the DNA TGCGCCAGCAGCTTGACATTCCCCTACGAGCAGTACTTC. J is TRBJ2-7 and V is TRBV5-1; no clear D. This CDR3 has 13 residues. Per germline, CDR1 SGHRS and CDR2 YFSETQ. V was shortened by 1 base and J by 2 bases, with 7 bases between the two germline ends.

This clonotype was seen ten or more times. V usage is TRBV7-9 and J usage is TRBJ1-1; perhaps TRBD1 as D (5 bases). Germline CDR1 and CDR2: SEHNR and FQNEAQ (reference sequence). Between the trimmed V and J ends, which lost 3 bases and 0 bases, there was a span of 11 bases. CDR3 length equals 15 residues. In DNA form, the CDR3 reads TGTGCCAGCAGCTTGGGAGACAGCATGAACACTGAAGCTTTCTTT. This translates into CASSLGDSMNTEAFF. The whole variable domain, remainder taken from reference TRBV7-9 and TRBJ1-1, is DTGVSQNPRHKITKRGQNVTFRCDPISEHNRLYWYRQTLGQGPEFLTYFQNEAQLEKSRLLSDRFSAERPKGSFSTLEIQRTEQGDSAMYLCASSLGDSMNTEAFFGQGTRLTVV.